This T cell receptor (beta chain) came from a study of T cells in Graves' hyperthyroidism and ophthalmopathy. At the level of the study: Blood from the periphery was taken at initial diagnosis, before any treatment.

Trimming removed 2 bases from V and 6 bases from J; junction bases left unmatched: 2. The germline CDR1 and CDR2 sequences are SGHRS and YFSETQ. The CDR3 is made up of 14 amino acids. RNA transcripts served as the template for amplifying TCR beta CDR3 regions. An initial round of RT-PCR targeting the TCR CDR3 relied on the HTBI primer set. TCRdb analysed the multiplex PCR reads with MiXCR anew, one entry per CDR3 protein. The table lists 250,000 to 350,000 distinct CDR3 sequences, around 20% of them singletons, with around 60% in the top ten. Details on this clonotype: Its cognate antigen is unknown.

Study conclusions and caveats: A model built on 13 V-J features separated ophthalmopathy from stable hyperthyroidism. Blood also held most thyroid clonotypes expanded beyond 0.001. The model made its ophthalmopathy prediction, and onset followed a median about 6.8 months later.

The specimen sequenced was blood. The rearrangement links TRBV5-1 to TRBJ2-1; 10 nucleotides align to TRBD1. The sequence was obtained from a man younger than 40 with Graves' ophthalmopathy. CDR3 region: CASSLRTGGNEQFF. The DNA of the CDR3 is TGCGCCAGCAGCTTAAGGACAGGGGGCAATGAGCAGTTCTTC.